The source of this TCR beta chain is a study of early T cells in non-severe SARS-CoV-2 infection. Overall study context: Chains were unpaired, as sequencing was done on bulk RNA from unsorted whole blood.

Notes on this clonotype: Its antigen remains unidentified.

The V and J ends lost 5 bases and 2 bases respectively, with 19 bases between them. This CDR3 region has 17 residues. Germline V gene data show CDR1 as SEHNR and CDR2 as FQNEAQ (reference sequence). Each cDNA molecule carried a unique molecular identifier. TCRdb reanalysed the 5' RACE reads using MiXCR and keeps one entry per CDR3 protein. The table lists about 76,000 distinct CDR3 sequences, 10% to 12% of them singletons, with around 5% in the top ten. The study's findings and limits: VDJdb matches were skewed toward anti-spike CD8 T cell responses.

The receptor was isolated from an adult who was a healthcare worker with PCR-confirmed SARS-CoV-2 infection or an uninfected control (not recorded which). This sequence joins TRBV7-9 and TRBJ1-5; tentative D call: TRBD1 (5 bases). Sample: whole blood. CDR3 loop: CASSLSGTPGGNQPQHF. In DNA form, the CDR3 reads TGTGCCAGCAGCCTAAGCGGGACTCCCGGGGGCAATCAGCCCCAGCATTTT. The full variable domain, in which reference TRBV7-9 and TRBJ1-5 provide the parts outside the CDR3, is DTGVSQNPRHKITKRGQNVTFRCDPISEHNRLYWYRQTLGQGPEFLTYFQNEAQLEKSRLLSDRFSAERPKGSFSTLEIQRTEQGDSAMYLCASSLSGTPGGNQPQHFGDGTRLSIL.